A single sample gave rise to the 16 T cell receptor beta chains below, sequenced in a study of human T cells and chemical hapten exposure. In TCRdb, the RACE reads were re-called with MiXCR into one record per CDR3 protein. The sample includes just over 80,000 distinct CDR3 sequences, roughly 10% of them seen just once. Time point in this sample: patch test 1, 2 weeks after DPC sensitization. Described treatment: therapeutic diphenylcyclopropenone sensitization with weekly scalp DPC. The material sequenced was whole blood, taken in connection with sensitization to the hapten diphenylcyclopropenone (DPC). Source of these receptors: a woman aged 45-60 years with alopecia areata. Some clones in this sample may be carry-over from other donors' samples.

Many counts were recorded for this clonotype. The chain recombines TRBV7-2 with TRBJ2-3; D gene unclear. Germline V gene lookup returns CDR1 SGHTA and CDR2 FQGNSA. The CDR3 contains 12 residues. V gave up 5 bases and J gave up 2 bases, with 5 bases separating them. CDR3 region: CASSPYTDTQYF. The CDR3 region has the DNA TGTGCCAGCAGCCCGTACACAGATACGCAGTATTTT.

This clonotype has more than one count but fewer than ten. V usage is TRBV5-1 and J usage is TRBJ2-5; TRBD1 matches at 9 bases. CDR3 length: 14 amino acids. V was pared by 4 bases and J by 5 bases, with 6 bases of the junction left unmatched. Per the germline V gene, CDR1 is SGHRS and CDR2 is YFSETQ. Here the CDR3 DNA reads TGCGCCAGCAGCACGGGACAGGGTCGGGAGACCCAGTACTTC. It specifies CASSTGQGRETQYF.

This clonotype has ten or more counts. The chain recombines TRBV13 with TRBJ2-2; 11 bases line up with TRBD2. There are 15 residues in the CDR3. V was clipped by 5 bases and J by 6 bases; unmatched bases: 5. Germline CDR1 PRHDT, CDR2 FYEKMQ (reference sequence). The CDR3 protein is CASSPTSGKAGELFF. CDR3 sequence (DNA): TGTGCCAGCAGCCCGACTAGCGGGAAGGCCGGGGAGCTGTTTTTT.

This clonotype was observed a handful of times. The chain couples TRBV28 to TRBJ1-1; D is unclear. The ends were cut back, 2 bases at V and 8 bases at J, with 9 bases in the middle. The CDR3 contains 12 residues. Germline loops: CDR1 MDHEN, CDR2 SYDVKM. CDR3 in DNA: TGTGCCAGCAGTTTAAGACGCCTGGAAGCTTTCTTT. The encoded protein is CASSLRRLEAFF.

This clonotype occurred a few times. V usage is TRBV3-1 and J usage is TRBJ1-4, with unresolved D. The CDR3 spans 12 residues. V was clipped by 4 bases and J by 5 bases, with 5 bases between them. Germline V gene sequence: CDR1 LGHDT, CDR2 YNNKEL (reference sequence). The CDR3 loop reads CASSRGNEKLFF. Written as DNA, the CDR3 is TGTGCCAGCAGCCGAGGAAATGAAAAACTGTTTTTT.

This clonotype came up many times. The chain recombines TRBV7-9 with TRBJ2-3, with D possibly being TRBD1 or TRBD2 (6 bases each). Germline assignment: CDR1 SEHNR and CDR2 FQNEAQ (reference sequence). The V and J ends lost 8 bases and 4 bases respectively, with 13 bases between them. This CDR3 is built from 13 residues. The CDR3 protein is CASAQRGPDTQYF. CDR3 sequence (DNA): TGTGCCAGCGCTCAACGGGGGCCAGATACGCAGTATTTT.

CDR3 bases: TGTGCCAGCAGCTTGGTGGACCAAGAGACCCAGTACTTC. It translates to CASSLVDQETQYF. This chain links TRBV5-4 with TRBJ2-5; D is ambiguous. The CDR3 loop spans 13 amino acids. Germline lookup yields CDR1 SGHNT and CDR2 YYREEE (reference sequence). Trimming removed 0 bases from V and 0 bases from J, with 3 bases in between.

To note about this clonotype: This sequence may be a read error, since a much larger clone differs from it by one base. This rearrangement joins TRBV29-1 to TRBJ1-4, with no clear D. Germline CDR1 is SQVTM and CDR2 is ANQGSEA. This CDR3 comprises 13 residues. CDR3 bases: TGCAGCGTTGTTGACACTTATAATGAAAACCTGTTTTTT. Translation gives CSVVDTYNENLFF.

At least ten counts were recorded for this clonotype. The chain recombines TRBV15 with TRBJ2-3, with unresolved D. The CDR3 contains 14 residues. The germline V gene encodes CDR1 LNHNV and CDR2 YYDKDF (reference sequence). Trimming took off 4 bases at V and 2 bases at J, with 10 bases between the two ends. The CDR3 DNA reads as TGTGCCACCAGCACGTTGGGCTCCACAGATACGCAGTATTTT. Amino acid sequence: CATSTLGSTDTQYF.

This clonotype was counted only a few times. The gene calls are TRBV7-9 and TRBJ1-1; D remains unclear. CDR1 and CDR2 (germline): SEHNR, FQNEAQ (reference sequence). The CDR3 runs 15 residues. Between the trimmed V and J ends, which lost 1 base and 1 base, there was a span of 10 bases. The CDR3 spells CASSLVLPRNTEAFF. The CDR3 coding sequence is TGTGCCAGCAGCTTAGTCCTACCAAGGAACACTGAAGCTTTCTTT.

This clonotype was seen repeatedly, ten times or more. The chain has TRBV18 and TRBJ2-2; TRBD1 aligns across 8 bases. With 6 bases clipped from V and 4 bases from J, the junction kept 7 bases outside the gene matches. This CDR3 has 15 residues. Germline CDR1 and CDR2: KGHSH and LQKENI. CDR3 in amino acids: CASSPWTGSTGELFF. Written as DNA, the CDR3 is TGTGCCAGCTCTCCCTGGACAGGGAGCACCGGGGAGCTGTTTTTT.

Only a few counts were recorded for this clonotype. V usage is TRBV7-3 and J usage is TRBJ2-1; 8 nucleotides match TRBD2. This CDR3 contains 14 residues. With 3 bases clipped from V and 3 bases from J, the junction kept 1 base outside the gene matches. In germline, CDR1 is SGHTA, CDR2 FQGTGA. This chain's CDR3 is CASSLGLVYNEQFF. CDR3 DNA sequence: TGTGCCAGCAGCTTGGGACTAGTCTACAATGAGCAGTTCTTC. The whole variable domain, remainder taken from reference TRBV7-3 and TRBJ2-1, is GAGVSQTPSNKVTEKGKYVELRCDPISGHTALYWYRQSLGQGPEFLIYFQGTGAADDSGLPNDRFFAVRPEGSVSTLKIQRTERGDSAVYLCASSLGLVYNEQFFGPGTRLTVL.

The chain has TRBV29-1 and TRBJ2-3; 10 bases are a match to TRBD1. Germline V lookup: CDR1 SQVTM, CDR2 ANQGSEA. This CDR3 has 12 amino acids. The ends lost 5 bases at V and 5 bases at J; junction bases unmatched: 1. CDR3 residues: CSVRTGGDTQYF. The CDR3 nucleotides read TGCAGCGTTAGGACAGGGGGAGATACGCAGTATTTT.

This clonotype was counted between two and nine times. This chain connects TRBV30 to TRBJ1-1, with 9 nucleotides matching TRBD1. The CDR3 has 12 amino acids. The J segment lost 2 bases and the V segment lost 8 bases, leaving 3 bases of the junction unmatched. Germline V gives CDR1 GTSNPN, CDR2 SVGIG (reference sequence). Here the CDR3 reads CARDRANTEAFF. The CDR3 DNA sequence: TGTGCCCGGGACAGGGCAAACACTGAAGCTTTCTTT.

On this clonotype itself: A much larger clone lies a single base off, so this may be a read error. The V and J genes are TRBV6-2 or TRBV6-3 and TRBJ2-1; D is perhaps TRBD2 (5 bases). Per the germline V gene, CDR1 is MNHEY and CDR2 is SVGEGT. The CDR3 is 16 amino acids. V dropped 6 bases and J dropped 8 bases, with 23 bases sitting between them. CDR3 in DNA: TGTGCCAGCAGCCCACGAGGCGGGTCGTCCTTAGATGAGCAGTTCTTC. Its protein is CASSPRGGSSLDEQFF.

The sample holds many counts of this clonotype. The rearrangement links TRBV6-2 or TRBV6-3 to TRBJ1-1; tentatively, D is TRBD1 (5 bases). Trimming left V 8 bases short and J 2 bases short, with 21 bases between. Germline V lookup: CDR1 MNHEY, CDR2 SVGEGT. The CDR3 consists of 16 residues. This CDR3 reads CASGVGTRGFNTEAFF. The CDR3 bases are TGTGCCAGCGGGGTGGGGACGCGAGGCTTCAACACTGAAGCTTTCTTT.